This T cell receptor beta chain was identified in a study of T cell responses to AZD1222 COVID-19 vaccine. This CDR3 is built from 14 residues. V shed 4 bases and J shed 5 bases, with 15 bases lying between them. Sequenced by immunoSEQ multiplex PCR; TCRdb stores in-frame clones only, minus some. The table includes tens of thousands of clones, around nine tenths detected once. Sample: peripheral blood, taken on day 0 of AZD1222 vaccination. The receptor's source is an adult in good health. This chain connects TRBV23-1 to TRBJ2-7, with D perhaps TRBD1 (6 bases). TRBV23-1 is an ORF, with its function uncertain. The CDR3 loop reads CASSRRTAKHEQYF. The CDR3 nucleotides are TGCGCCAGCAGTCGACGGACAGCTAAACACGAGCAGTACTTC.